Given below is one T cell receptor beta chain in context. These data originate in a study of blood T cell repertoires in COVID-19. Study background: COVID-19 samples, acute and convalescent, were from the United States, Italy and Spain. T cells, B-cell-depleted T cells, or PBMCs provided the cDNA or gDNA that served as material.

The CDR3 is made up of 17 amino acids. Trimming pared 3 bases from V and 3 bases from J, leaving 22 bases between. In the original analysis: Reference gene primer amplification gave estimated nucleated cell counts. Produced via immunoSEQ multiplex PCR; TCRdb's table is partial and in-frame only. That table gives V, J and clone size, and the DNA gave D and trimming. The sample consists of approximately 69,000 clones, around 90% of them appearing once. Material for sequencing was peripheral blood. The V call is TRBV5-3, the J call TRBJ2-7; maybe TRBD2 (8 bases). TRBV5-3 is designated an ORF whose function remains uncertain. The sequence derives from a man aged 45-65 years with acute or convalescent COVID-19. CDR3 region: CARSSRGGQWEDYEQYF. DNA for the CDR3: TGTGCCAGAAGCTCACGGGGGGGACAGTGGGAGGACTACGAGCAGTACTTC.